Below, 3 T cell receptor beta chains from the same sample are listed, as sequenced in a study of T cell responses to AZD1222 COVID-19 vaccine. The method was immunoSEQ multiplex PCR; TCRdb's version includes in-frame clones alone and lacks a portion of them. The sample holds approximately 160,000 clones, roughly 87% seen once. The material sequenced was peripheral blood, taken on day 0 of AZD1222 vaccination. The receptors originated from an adult in good health.

The rearrangement uses TRBV12-3 or TRBV12-4 and TRBJ1-6; D gene uncertain. CDR3 length equals 13 residues. V lost 6 bases, J lost 4 bases, and 7 bases lay in between. The CDR3 loop reads CASRGRYNSPLHF. CDR3 sequence (DNA): TGTGCCAGCAGGGGGAGGTATAATTCACCCCTCCACTTT.

This clone came up once. The chain has TRBV11-3 and TRBJ2-7; no reliable D call. The germline CDR1 and CDR2 sequences are SGHNT and YENEEA. The germline V and J ends were trimmed by 3 bases and 7 bases, with 13 bases remaining between them. CDR3 length: 13 residues. This chain's CDR3 is CASSLAAYHEQYF. In nucleotides, the CDR3 is TGTGCCAGCAGCTTGGCCGCCTATCATGAGCAGTACTTC.

This clone occurred a few times. The rearrangement links TRBV19 to TRBJ2-1, with TRBD2 identical over 9 bases. The length of the CDR3 is 15 residues. With 3 bases clipped from V and 4 bases from J, the junction kept 4 bases outside the gene matches. The germline CDR1 and CDR2 sequences are LNHDA and SQIVND (reference sequence). The chain's CDR3 is CASSMTSGAYNEQFF. The CDR3 coding sequence is TGTGCCAGTAGTATGACTAGCGGAGCATACAATGAGCAGTTCTTC.